These 22 T cell receptor beta chains were all obtained from the same sample, sequenced in a study of shared T cell receptors in the human thymus. The method was immunoSEQ multiplex PCR; TCRdb's version includes in-frame clones alone and lacks a portion of them. Of about 500,000 clones detected, approximately 80% appear once; the ten largest clones hold around 0.013%. The data also belong to a second study, concerning human thymus T cells.

Sequencing was done on a sample of thymocytes. Receptors originate from a boy under three years old with a congenital heart defect.

The DNA of the CDR3 is TGTGCCAGCAGTGGTGGACTAGCGGACGACAATGAGCAGTTCTTC. Translation gives CASSGGLADDNEQFF. The chain employs TRBV2 and TRBJ2-1; 10 bases agree with TRBD2. The ends lost 4 bases at V and 5 bases at J; junction bases unmatched: 5. The germline V gene encodes CDR1 SNHLY and CDR2 FYNNEI. CDR3 length: 15 amino acids.

The rearrangement joins TRBV11-3 to TRBJ2-2; D gene ambiguous. The CDR3 is made up of 12 amino acids. The V and J ends lost 1 base and 7 bases respectively, with 4 bases between them. Per germline, CDR1 SGHNT and CDR2 YENEEA. CDR3 sequence: CASSLGSGELFF. As DNA, the CDR3 is TGTGCCAGCAGCTTAGGTAGCGGGGAGCTGTTTTTT.

The chain links TRBV6-5 to TRBJ2-3; 15 bases fit TRBD2. Germline values: CDR1 MNHEY, CDR2 SVGAGI. This CDR3 is 15 amino acids long. The V segment lost 6 bases and the J segment 6 bases; nucleotides outside the gene matches: 4. The CDR3 protein is CASSPGTSGRDTQYF. The CDR3 region has the DNA TGTGCCAGCAGCCCCGGGACTAGCGGGAGGGATACGCAGTATTTT.

This clone turned up a few times. As DNA, the CDR3 is TGTGCCAGCAGCTTGGATCGGGGGGCAGGGGGCACTGAAAAACTGTTTTTT. Protein product: CASSLDRGAGGTEKLFF. V is TRBV5-6 and J is TRBJ1-4, with 8 bases aligning to TRBD1. After removal of 0 bases from V and 7 bases from J, the junction contained 11 bases not matched to a gene. This CDR3 has 17 amino acids. Germline CDR1 and CDR2: SGHDT and YYEEEE. Full variable domain (missing parts from reference TRBV5-6 and TRBJ1-4): DAGVTQSPTHLIKTRGQQVTLRCSPKSGHDTVSWYQQALGQGPQFIFQYYEEEERQRGNFPDRFSGHQFPNYSSELNVNALLLGDSALYLCASSLDRGAGGTEKLFFGSGTQLSVL.

The rearrangement uses TRBV4-1 and TRBJ2-5, with 8 bases matching TRBD2. CDR3 size: 15 residues. The junction had 11 bases not matched to a gene; V was cut back by 4 bases and J by 7 bases. The germline V gene has CDR1 MGHRA and CDR2 YSYEKL. The CDR3 region is CASSPTKREWRTQYF. CDR3 in DNA: TGCGCCAGCAGCCCAACAAAGCGGGAGTGGAGGACCCAGTACTTC.

The J gene is TRBJ1-4, the V gene TRBV6-1, with 8 bases matching TRBD1. The CDR3 runs to 16 residues. V lost 3 bases to trimming and J lost 3 bases; unmatched junction nucleotides: 6. Germline lookup yields CDR1 MNHNS and CDR2 SASEGT. In DNA, the CDR3 is TGTGCCAGCAGTGATGGGCAGGGGGCGGCTAATGAAAAACTGTTTTTT. This codes for CASSDGQGAANEKLFF.

CDR3 DNA: TGTGCCAGCAACAGGGGAGCCAATGAGCAGTTCTTC. This gives the protein CASNRGANEQFF. V usage is TRBV6-6 and J usage is TRBJ2-1; TRBD1 agrees at 7 bases. Germline V gene lookup returns CDR1 MNHNY and CDR2 SVGAGI (reference sequence). The CDR3 consists of 12 residues. V gave up 7 bases and J gave up 6 bases; unmatched junction bases: 3.

This chain joins TRBV5-1 and TRBJ2-5; a possible D gene is TRBD2 (6 bases). The V gene's germline CDR1 is SGHRS and CDR2 YFSETQ. With 3 bases removed from V and 1 base from J, the gap between germline ends came to 10 bases. CDR3 length: 14 amino acids. CDR3 nucleotide sequence: TGCGCCAGCAGCTGGGGGGACGCCCAAGAGACCCAGTACTTC. It yields the protein CASSWGDAQETQYF.

V is TRBV7-2 and J is TRBJ2-3, with D possibly being TRBD1 (6 bases). Germline V CDR1 and CDR2: SGHTA, FQGNSA. V was pared by 1 base and J by 3 bases, with 17 bases between. The CDR3 has 17 amino acids. For the CDR3, the DNA is TGTGCCAGCAGCTTAGTAGAGGGGACAAAGACTACAGATACGCAGTATTTT. This gives the protein CASSLVEGTKTTDTQYF.

This sequence joins TRBV5-4 and TRBJ2-5; TRBD2 aligns across 9 bases. The CDR3 is 16 amino acids. V was clipped by 0 bases and J by 3 bases; unmatched bases: 6. From germline, CDR1 is SGHNT and CDR2 YYREEE (reference sequence). The CDR3 bases are TGTGCCAGCAGCTTGGTGATTAGCGGGAGTGAAGAGACCCAGTACTTC. This encodes CASSLVISGSEETQYF. Full variable domain (remainder filled in from reference TRBV5-4 and TRBJ2-5): ETGVTQSPTHLIKTRGQQVTLRCSSQSGHNTVSWYQQALGQGPQFIFQYYREEENGRGNFPPRFSGLQFPNYSSELNVNALELDDSALYLCASSLVISGSEETQYFGPGTRLLVL.

The rearrangement joins TRBV11-2 to TRBJ2-4; 7 bases align to TRBD1. V was pared by 5 bases and J by 3 bases, with 13 bases of the junction left unmatched. Germline V CDR1 and CDR2: SGHAT, FQNNGV. The CDR3 has 17 residues. The CDR3 reads CASSPPQTGTYKNIQYF. The CDR3 nucleotides read TGTGCCAGCAGCCCTCCCCAGACAGGGACCTACAAAAACATTCAGTACTTC.

The V call is TRBV7-6, the J call TRBJ2-1; the match to TRBD2 covers 11 bases. CDR1 SGHVS and CDR2 FNYEAQ come from the germline V gene. CDR3 length equals 13 residues. V lost 4 bases, J lost 9 bases, and 2 bases stayed unmatched. CDR3 nucleotides: TGTGCCAGCAGCTGTAGCGGGAGGGGTGAGCAGTTCTTC. This gives the protein CASSCSGRGEQFF.

The sample holds one count of this clone. This chain joins TRBV5-1 and TRBJ2-1, with 7 bases fitting TRBD2. V lost 3 bases and J lost 3; bases outside the gene matches: 3. Germline V gene sequence: CDR1 SGHRS, CDR2 YFSETQ. This CDR3 region has 14 residues. CDR3 protein: CASSCGLGYNEQFF. The CDR3 DNA sequence: TGCGCCAGCAGCTGCGGACTAGGCTACAATGAGCAGTTCTTC. Complete variable domain (other parts from reference TRBV5-1 and TRBJ2-1): KAGVTQTPRYLIKTRGQQVTLSCSPISGHRSVSWYQQTPGQGLQFLFEYFSETQRNKGNFPGRFSGRQFSNSRSEMNVSTLELGDSALYLCASSCGLGYNEQFFGPGTRLTVL.

The rearrangement uses TRBV27 and TRBJ2-1; D is uncertain. The CDR3 spans 15 residues. V lost 6 bases to trimming and J lost 0 bases, with 12 bases between them. Germline CDR1 reads MNHEY; CDR2 reads SMNVEV (reference sequence). The DNA of the CDR3 is TGTGCCAGCAGATTTGATACTATCTCCTACAATGAGCAGTTCTTC. It translates to CASRFDTISYNEQFF.

The rearrangement uses TRBV6-4 and TRBJ2-1; D may be TRBD2 (5 bases). Trimming removed 1 base at V and 7 bases at J, with 11 bases between. Germline loops: CDR1 MRHNA, CDR2 SNTAGT. The length of the CDR3 is 14 residues. The CDR3 DNA is TGTGCCAGCAGTGACTTCGCGGGTGGTAATGAGCAGTTCTTC. It translates to CASSDFAGGNEQFF.

A few counts support this clone. This chain joins TRBV5-1 and TRBJ1-5, with 8 bases lining up with TRBD1. The CDR3 is 14 amino acids. The trim removed 4 bases at V and 4 bases at J, leaving 4 bases unmatched. Germline CDR1 and CDR2: SGHRS and YFSETQ. CDR3 loop: CASSGDRSNQPQHF. In DNA, the CDR3 is TGCGCCAGCAGCGGGGACAGGAGTAATCAGCCCCAGCATTTT.

This rearrangement joins TRBV4-1 to TRBJ2-1; 12 bases fit TRBD2. Germline CDR1 MGHRA, CDR2 YSYEKL. CDR3 length equals 17 residues. Trimming cost V 1 base and J 6 bases; bases outside gene matches: 7. CDR3 in DNA: TGCGCCAGCAGCCAAGTCGAGACTAGCGGGAGAGTCAATGAGCAGTTCTTC. Protein product: CASSQVETSGRVNEQFF.

This sequence joins TRBV4-3 and TRBJ2-7, with D possibly TRBD2 on 6 matching bases. Germline V CDR1 and CDR2: LGHNA, YSLEER. The V and J ends lost 0 bases and 3 bases respectively, with 15 bases between them. This CDR3 comprises 16 residues. In DNA, the CDR3 is TGCGCCAGCAGCCAAGATATGGCGGGATCCCACTACGAGCAGTACTTC. Its protein is CASSQDMAGSHYEQYF.

The chain combines TRBV28 with TRBJ2-7; 7 bases match TRBD1. V lost 5 bases and J lost 1; bases outside the gene matches: 14. The germline V gene has CDR1 MDHEN and CDR2 SYDVKM. This CDR3 is 17 amino acids long. CDR3 amino acids: CASSINRGQNPSYEQYF. In DNA, the CDR3 is TGTGCCAGCAGTATAAACCGGGGACAGAACCCTTCCTACGAGCAGTACTTC.

In this sample, this clone turned up a few times. This chain joins TRBV19 and TRBJ2-7; 10 bases are a match to TRBD2. Germline V lookup: CDR1 LNHDA, CDR2 SQIVND (reference sequence). CDR3 length: 14 residues. V trimming: 5 bases; J trimming: 5 bases; junction bases outside the gene matches: 6. For the CDR3, the DNA is TGTGCCAGTAGTCCCACTAGCGGGACCGACGAGCAGTACTTC. This sequence encodes CASSPTSGTDEQYF.

The genes are TRBV12-5 and TRBJ1-2; D call uncertain. Trimming stripped 6 bases from V and 0 bases from J, with 11 bases between. The CDR3 length is 14 residues. Germline V gene sequence: CDR1 LGHNT, CDR2 FRNRAP. DNA of the CDR3: TGTGCTAGTGGCAGAGACACCCCTAACTATGGCTACACCTTC. Protein: CASGRDTPNYGYTF. Drawing the rest from reference TRBV12-5 and TRBJ1-2, the complete variable domain is DARVTQTPRHKVTEMGQEVTMRCQPILGHNTVFWYRQTMMQGLELLAYFRNRAPLDDSGMPKDRFSAEMPDATLATLKIQPSEPRDSAVYFCASGRDTPNYGYTFGSGTRLTVV.

The chain is built from TRBV5-1 and TRBJ2-6, with TRBD2 as a possible D gene (6 bases). V was trimmed by 4 bases and J by 1 base, leaving 6 bases between them. CDR3 length: 14 residues. Germline lookup yields CDR1 SGHRS and CDR2 YFSETQ. DNA of the CDR3: TGCGCCAGCAGCGGGGGGTCTGGGGCCAACGTCCTGACTTTC. It encodes CASSGGSGANVLTF.